The clone carrying this TCR beta chain came up a few times. This entry is derived from a study of blood T cell repertoires in COVID-19. Study overall: Italy, Spain and the United States were the sources of the convalescent and acute COVID-19 samples. In each case, the material was cDNA or gDNA derived from T cells, B-cell-depleted T cells, or PBMCs.

In germline, CDR1 is ENHRY, CDR2 SYGVKD. CDR3 length: 16 residues. V dropped 6 bases and J dropped 3; count of bases not matched to a gene: 9. Per the original data handling: The authors estimated nucleated cell counts from reference gene primer amplification. The method was immunoSEQ multiplex PCR; TCRdb's version includes in-frame clones alone and lacks a portion of them. That table gives V, J and clone size, and the DNA gave D and trimming. The sample yields 200,000 to 300,000 clones, around 87% seen once. The chain couples TRBV10-3 to TRBJ2-7; 12 nucleotides agree with TRBD2. The sample was peripheral blood. The receptor's source is a woman aged 35 to 49 who had recovered from COVID-19. The CDR3 reads CAISSGLAGSYYEQYF. The CDR3 DNA reads TGTGCCATCAGCTCCGGACTAGCGGGGTCCTACTACGAGCAGTACTTC.